The TCR beta chain under discussion was sequenced for a study of vaccination effects on CD4 cells after COVID-19. General study points: Clones that were induced by infection or by vaccine showed marked contraction late after vaccination. Cross-reactivity toward common cold coronaviruses was confined to only 1 of 255 vaccine-induced clones in healthy vaccinees.

Before sequencing, viral peptide pools were used by the ViraFEST assay to expand antigen-specific CD4+ T cells. Between days 9 and 11 of culture, CD4+ T cells were separated out. Nucleocapsid antibodies were negative in the vaccine recipients, who had never had SARS-CoV-2 infection. A few million PBMC per well were cultured with around 10 IU/ml IL-2 and 7.5 to 10 ug/ml peptides. Both day 3 and day 7 saw half the medium replaced with IL-2 medium. Remarks on this clone: Its antigen remains unidentified.

CDR3 size: 16 residues. Trimming stripped 1 base from V and 7 bases from J, with 18 bases between. The germline gives CDR1 KGHDR, CDR2 SFDVKD. Clones were read by immunoSEQ multiplex PCR, and TCRdb kept only the in-frame ones, dropping some. This table holds 20,000 to 30,000 clones, 74% found once. The chain couples TRBV24-1 to TRBJ2-5; D might be TRBD1 (5 bases). This receptor was taken from a human donor who received a COVID-19 vaccine. The source was CD4+ T cells from PBMCs cultured with SARS-CoV-2 spike peptides, collected before COVID-19 vaccination. The CDR3 is CATSDFTGSDWGTQYF. The CDR3 bases are TGTGCCACCAGTGATTTTACAGGTTCGGATTGGGGGACCCAGTACTTC.